These 13 T cell receptor beta chains came from one sample sequenced in a study of cytomegalovirus exposure and HLA in healthy donors. Only in-frame clones appear in the TCRdb table, and some are missing; sequencing was by immunoSEQ multiplex PCR. Of 65,000 to 75,000 clones in the sample, about 94% were seen once. Input material: PBMCs. These receptors all stem from a man between 18 and 29 years old in good health and CMV-seropositive.

The CDR3 spells CASSGGTGSEAFF. The CDR3 coding sequence is TGCGCCAGCAGCGGGGGGACAGGGTCTGAAGCTTTCTTT. The rearrangement joins TRBV5-1 to TRBJ1-1; 9 bases match TRBD1. Germline CDR1 reads SGHRS; CDR2 reads YFSETQ. The V gene end was trimmed by 4 bases and the J gene end by 6 bases; junction bases not matched to a gene: 4. The CDR3 has 13 residues.

The chain employs TRBV5-8 and TRBJ2-5; 7 bases align to TRBD1. This CDR3 has 16 amino acids. The germline V gene has CDR1 SGHTS and CDR2 YDEGEE. Trimming at V came to 0 bases and at J to 0 bases, leaving 5 bases not matched to a gene. The CDR3 DNA sequence: TGTGCCAGCAGCTTGGGCCAACAGGGGTACCAAGAGACCCAGTACTTC. Translation: CASSLGQQGYQETQYF.

This chain joins TRBV19 and TRBJ2-1; TRBD2 agrees at 7 bases. CDR3 length equals 14 residues. The trim removed 3 bases at V and 10 bases at J, leaving 9 bases unmatched. CDR1 and CDR2 (germline): LNHDA, SQIVND (reference sequence). The CDR3 spells CASSIGLADPEQFF. Here the CDR3 DNA reads TGTGCCAGTAGTATCGGGCTAGCGGACCCGGAGCAGTTCTTC.

The rearrangement joins TRBV29-1 to TRBJ2-1; 12 nucleotides line up with TRBD2. Germline loops: CDR1 SQVTM, CDR2 ANQGSEA. The V and J ends lost 6 bases and 9 bases, in that order; junction bases with no gene match: 9. CDR3 length: 14 residues. DNA for the CDR3: TGCAGCGTGTCTAGCGGGAGGGCCTTCAGTGAGCAGTTCTTC. Its translation: CSVSSGRAFSEQFF.

The rearrangement joins TRBV7-8 to TRBJ1-1; D may be TRBD1 (5 bases). The V end was cut by 5 bases, the J end by 3 bases, with 22 bases between. The CDR3 has 17 residues. Germline V gives CDR1 SGHVS, CDR2 FQNEAQ. The CDR3 DNA is TGTGCCAGCAGCCCCGCTTTGGAGGGGTCGGGGTACACTGAAGCTTTCTTT. Translated: CASSPALEGSGYTEAFF.

The chain links TRBV27 to TRBJ2-3; D possibly corresponds to TRBD2 (7 bases). The CDR3 is 13 residues long. The V end lost 8 bases, the J end lost 6 bases, and 15 bases lay between the germline ends. CDR1 is MNHEY, CDR2 SMNVEV, per germline (reference sequence). CDR3 DNA: TGTGCCAGCTGTCGGGGGGCGGGGGATACGCAGTATTTT. It translates to CASCRGAGDTQYF.

This clone came up once. CDR3 sequence: CASSLLAAYEQYF. As DNA, the CDR3 is TGCGCCAGCAGCTTGCTAGCGGCATACGAGCAGTACTTC. V gene TRBV5-1 combines with J gene TRBJ2-7; 7 bases align to TRBD2. Trimming at V came to 1 base and at J to 4 bases, leaving 2 bases not matched to a gene. Germline values: CDR1 SGHRS, CDR2 YFSETQ. This CDR3 contains 13 residues.

The rearrangement links TRBV4-1 to TRBJ2-7; tentative D call: TRBD2 (7 bases). The V gene's germline CDR1 is MGHRA and CDR2 YSYEKL. CDR3 length: 15 residues. V gave up 3 bases and J gave up 2 bases, with 14 bases separating them. The CDR3: CASSHSWGGPYEQYF. DNA of the CDR3: TGCGCCAGCAGCCACTCCTGGGGGGGGCCCTACGAGCAGTACTTC.

The chain carries TRBV5-1 and TRBJ2-7; 8 nucleotides line up with TRBD1. The V gene's germline CDR1 is SGHRS and CDR2 YFSETQ. This CDR3 has 14 residues. V shed 4 bases, J shed 4 bases, and the junction held 7 bases outside the gene matches. The CDR3 protein is CASSTGTGGYEQYF. As DNA, the CDR3 is TGCGCCAGCAGCACCGGGACAGGAGGTTACGAGCAGTACTTC.

The chain employs TRBV18 and TRBJ2-5; 10 bases fit TRBD2. Trimming at V came to 1 base and at J to 4 bases, leaving 12 bases not matched to a gene. Germline CDR1 reads KGHSH; CDR2 reads LQKENI. The length of the CDR3 is 18 residues. The CDR3 loop is CASSPRASGRGLGETQYF. Written as DNA, the CDR3 is TGTGCCAGCTCACCACGGGCCAGCGGGAGGGGCTTGGGAGAGACCCAGTACTTC.

In this sample, this clone turned up once. One junction end disagrees with the germline gene, perhaps due to a read error. The chain is built from TRBV30 and TRBJ1-5; D gene unclear. Germline CDR1 and CDR2: GTSNPN and SVGIG (reference sequence). This CDR3 is 13 amino acids long. DNA of the CDR3: TGTGCCTGGGGTGTAGCCGGCAATCAGCCCCAGCATTTT. Protein: CAWGVAGNQPQHF.

This chain links TRBV7-2 with TRBJ1-5, with a tentative D call TRBD1 (5 bases). Per the germline V gene, CDR1 is SGHTA and CDR2 is FQGNSA. The CDR3 runs to 16 residues. V was clipped by 1 base and J by 5 bases, with 15 bases between them. For the CDR3, the DNA is TGTGCCAGCAGCTTAGTATTGACAGAAGTTTATCAGCCCCAGCATTTT. Its translation is CASSLVLTEVYQPQHF.

This rearrangement joins TRBV9 to TRBJ2-7; TRBD1 might be the D (5 bases). Germline V CDR1 and CDR2: SGDLS, YYNGEE. This CDR3 has 16 residues. Trimming cost V 4 bases and J 5 bases, with 22 bases left between them. The CDR3 is CASSLGFIRGYDEQYF. In DNA, the CDR3 is TGTGCCAGCAGCCTCGGATTTATTAGGGGCTACGACGAGCAGTACTTC. Filled out from reference TRBV9 and TRBJ2-7, the complete variable domain reads DSGVTQTPKHLITATGQRVTLRCSPRSGDLSVYWYQQSLDQGLQFLIQYYNGEERAKGNILERFSAQQFPDLHSELNLSSLELGDSALYFCASSLGFIRGYDEQYFGPGTRLTVT.